The clone carrying this T cell receptor (beta chain) was seen a few times. The data were produced by immunoSEQ multiplex PCR, yet TCRdb's version contains in-frame clones alone and is incomplete. The sample yields approximately 100,000 clones, under 85% seen once. The sample comes from a study of blood T cell repertoires in COVID-19. As for the study in general: Sites in the United States, Italy and Spain provided acute and convalescent COVID-19 samples.

The length of the CDR3 is 14 residues. CDR1 is SGHNT, CDR2 YYREEE, per germline (reference sequence). V shed 2 bases and J shed 1 base, with 9 bases lying between them. The sequencing sample was made of peripheral blood. The chain joins TRBV5-4 to TRBJ1-1; no clear D. The TCR was taken from a man aged 70 or older with acute or convalescent COVID-19. In nucleotides, the CDR3 is TGTGCCAGCAGCTTTGCCGGGAGGAACACTGAAGCTTTCTTT. Its protein product is CASSFAGRNTEAFF.